The present T cell receptor beta chain was sequenced within a study of blood T cell repertoires in COVID-19. This table comes from immunoSEQ multiplex PCR, and its TCRdb copy is limited to in-frame clones, with some not included. The sample contains about 170,000 clones, roughly 81% of which appear only once. The sequence was collected from a man in his forties or fifties who had recovered from COVID-19. The sample consisted of peripheral blood.

The CDR3 DNA follows: TGTGCCAGCAGTCCGACAGTTCTGAACACTGAAGCTTTCTTT. This codes for CASSPTVLNTEAFF. The chain employs TRBV27 and TRBJ1-1; D may be TRBD1 (5 bases). The length of the CDR3 is 14 residues. Trimming pared 5 bases from V and 0 bases from J, leaving 10 bases between. Germline V gene lookup returns CDR1 MNHEY and CDR2 SMNVEV (reference sequence).